The 25 T cell receptor beta chains presented below share a single source sample, sequenced in a study of cytomegalovirus exposure and HLA in healthy donors. Assay: immunoSEQ multiplex PCR; the TCRdb copy retains only in-frame clones and omits some. This table has about 98,000 clones, about 95% appearing once. The specimen was PBMCs. The receptors here all came from a woman aged 18-29 years in good health and CMV-seronegative.

The chain recombines TRBV27 with TRBJ2-7; 7 bases are shared with TRBD2. Germline V lookup: CDR1 MNHEY, CDR2 SMNVEV (reference sequence). Germline trimming cut 2 bases from V and 1 base from J; bases unmatched to any gene: 2. The CDR3 extends over 14 amino acids. The CDR3 reads CASSLAGVSYEQYF. The CDR3 DNA sequence: TGTGCCAGCAGTTTAGCGGGAGTATCCTACGAGCAGTACTTC.

The V and J genes are TRBV30 and TRBJ1-2, with TRBD1 matching over 7 bases. Germline CDR1 GTSNPN, CDR2 SVGIG (reference sequence). This CDR3 spans 15 amino acids. Trimming removed 7 bases from V and 6 bases from J; junction bases left unmatched: 17. CDR3 sequence reads: CASYLTTGYGDGYTF. CDR3 DNA sequence: TGTGCCTCCTACCTCACGACAGGGTATGGGGATGGCTACACCTTC.

The chain recombines TRBV10-3 with TRBJ2-1; TRBD2 aligns across 9 bases. This CDR3 region has 17 residues. Germline-derived CDR1 and CDR2 are ENHRY and SYGVKD. After removal of 5 bases from V and 0 bases from J, the junction contained 8 bases not matched to a gene. The CDR3 loop is CAISKRGGRDSYNEQFF. The CDR3 nucleotides are TGTGCCATCAGTAAGCGTGGCGGGAGGGACTCCTACAATGAGCAGTTCTTC.

The V gene is TRBV10-2, the J gene TRBJ2-7; TRBD2 agrees at 16 bases. J lost 5 bases, V lost 8 bases, and 9 bases had no gene match. The CDR3 runs to 16 residues. The germline V gene encodes CDR1 WSHSY and CDR2 SAAADI. The CDR3 loop is CASAGTSGRALDEQYF. DNA for the CDR3: TGCGCCAGCGCCGGGACTAGCGGGAGGGCCTTGGACGAGCAGTACTTC.

This clone showed up just a few times. J is TRBJ2-7 and V is TRBV11-3; D perhaps matches TRBD1 (6 bases). The germline V and J ends were trimmed by 1 base and 0 bases, with 7 bases remaining between them. Germline V gives CDR1 SGHNT, CDR2 YENEEA. CDR3 length: 14 residues. CDR3 in DNA: TGTGCCAGCAGCTTAGGGACAGTCTCCTACGAGCAGTACTTC. It codes for CASSLGTVSYEQYF.

The J gene is TRBJ2-1, the V gene TRBV27; D not resolved. CDR3 length equals 11 residues. Per the germline V gene, CDR1 is MNHEY and CDR2 is SMNVEV (reference sequence). Trimming took 7 bases from V and 4 from J, leaving 5 bases between them. CDR3 protein: CASTLYNEQFF. The CDR3 coding sequence is TGTGCCAGCACCCTTTACAATGAGCAGTTCTTC.

This sequence joins TRBV10-1 and TRBJ1-2; 7 bases match TRBD1. CDR3 length: 13 residues. The V segment lost 5 bases and the J segment 2 bases; nucleotides outside the gene matches: 2. Per germline, CDR1 WNHNN and CDR2 SYGVQD (reference sequence). The CDR3 is CASSKTGNYGYTF. The CDR3 region has the DNA TGCGCCAGCAGTAAGACAGGGAACTATGGCTACACCTTC.

The V call is TRBV10-3, the J call TRBJ2-1; TRBD2 matches 11 bases. The CDR3 extends over 19 amino acids. Germline values: CDR1 ENHRY, CDR2 SYGVKD. The V and J ends lost 0 bases and 0 bases, in that order; junction bases with no gene match: 7. The CDR3 protein is CAISESLGLAGSSYNEQFF. The CDR3 DNA follows: TGTGCCATCAGTGAGTCGCTAGGACTAGCGGGCAGCTCCTACAATGAGCAGTTCTTC.

V usage is TRBV30 and J usage is TRBJ1-2; 7 bases match TRBD1. CDR3 length: 13 residues. Germline CDR1 GTSNPN, CDR2 SVGIG (reference sequence). Trimming at V came to 4 bases and at J to 5 bases, leaving 7 bases not matched to a gene. The CDR3 region has the DNA TGTGCCTGGACCCCGGGACAGCAATATGGCTACACCTTC. As protein: CAWTPGQQYGYTF.

This chain uses TRBV25-1 with TRBJ2-5, with a weak D call TRBD2 (6 bases). Trimming shortened V by 2 bases and J by 5 bases, and 18 bases separated the two germline ends. The germline V gene encodes CDR1 MGHDK and CDR2 SYGVNS. This CDR3 region has 16 residues. CDR3 coding DNA: TGTGCCAGCAGTGAAGGCACTAGCTGGGTTGTGGAGACCCAGTACTTC. Translation gives CASSEGTSWVVETQYF. Combining the CDR3 with reference TRBV25-1 and TRBJ2-5 gives the whole variable domain EADIYQTPRYLVIGTGKKITLECSQTMGHDKMYWYQQDPGMELHLIHYSYGVNSTEKGDLSSESTVSRIRTEHFPLTLESARPSHTSQYLCASSEGTSWVVETQYFGPGTRLLVL.

The V gene is TRBV9, the J gene TRBJ2-5, with D unresolved. V was trimmed by 2 bases and J by 1 base, leaving 3 bases between them. Germline V gene sequence: CDR1 SGDLS, CDR2 YYNGEE. CDR3 length: 12 amino acids. CDR3 amino acids: CASSVSQETQYF. The DNA of the CDR3 is TGTGCCAGCAGCGTCTCCCAAGAGACCCAGTACTTC.

The chain employs TRBV6-5 and TRBJ2-7; 10 bases fit TRBD1. The CDR3 loop spans 16 amino acids. Germline V gene lookup returns CDR1 MNHEY and CDR2 SVGAGI. V shed 2 bases, J shed 5 bases, and the junction held 9 bases outside the gene matches. CDR3 DNA: TGTGCCAGCAGTTACGACCCCTCCGGGACAGGGGACGAGCAGTACTTC. Its protein is CASSYDPSGTGDEQYF.

J is TRBJ1-2 and V is TRBV7-9, with D tentatively TRBD1 (6 bases). V was cut by 5 bases and J by 0 bases, with 13 bases left in between. The CDR3 spans 15 residues. CDR1 is SEHNR, CDR2 FQNEAQ, per germline (reference sequence). The CDR3 spells CASSPRDTPNYGYTF. CDR3 nucleotide sequence: TGTGCCAGCAGCCCACGGGACACACCTAACTATGGCTACACCTTC.

The chain carries TRBV19 and TRBJ2-6; TRBD1 matches at 9 bases. V dropped 5 bases and J dropped 2; count of bases not matched to a gene: 10. The CDR3 consists of 18 residues. Germline-derived CDR1 and CDR2 are LNHDA and SQIVND (reference sequence). Here the CDR3 reads CASSAGTGKPPGANVLTF. As DNA, the CDR3 is TGTGCCAGTAGTGCCGGGACAGGGAAGCCCCCTGGGGCCAACGTCCTGACTTTC.

V usage is TRBV19 and J usage is TRBJ1-2; 8 bases fit TRBD1. With 5 bases clipped from V and 0 bases from J, the junction kept 17 bases outside the gene matches. The CDR3 has 19 amino acids. Germline-derived CDR1 and CDR2 are LNHDA and SQIVND (reference sequence). The CDR3 DNA sequence: TGTGCCAGTAGTCTATTACAGGGGGTTCCGCAGATAGCTAACTATGGCTACACCTTC. Its protein is CASSLLQGVPQIANYGYTF.

The V and J genes are TRBV30 and TRBJ1-2; 9 positions agree with TRBD1. This CDR3 region has 13 residues. V shed 2 bases, J shed 8 bases, and the junction held 6 bases outside the gene matches. Germline CDR1 and CDR2: GTSNPN and SVGIG (reference sequence). The CDR3: CAWSTGTGKGYTF. CDR3 sequence (DNA): TGTGCCTGGAGTACCGGGACAGGGAAAGGCTACACCTTC.

J is TRBJ2-3 and V is TRBV7-3; D unresolved. Germline lookup yields CDR1 SGHTA and CDR2 FQGTGA. V was trimmed by 4 bases and J by 0 bases, leaving 8 bases between them. The CDR3 sequence is 14 residues long. In DNA, the CDR3 is TGTGCCAGCAGCTCGATACAAAGCACAGATACGCAGTATTTT. Residues: CASSSIQSTDTQYF.

V and J are TRBV7-6 and TRBJ2-1; 9 bases agree with TRBD2. With V trimmed by 4 bases and J by 2 bases, 3 bases remained unmatched. There are 15 residues in the CDR3. CDR1 and CDR2 from the germline V gene are SGHVS and FNYEAQ. DNA of the CDR3: TGTGCCAGCAGCTCAGGACTAGCGACCTACAATGAGCAGTTCTTC. Amino acid sequence: CASSSGLATYNEQFF.

CDR3 coding DNA: TGTGCCAGCAGCGCCTTAGCGGGGCGGGGTCAATCGAGAAACAATGAGCAGTTCTTC. Translating gives CASSALAGRGQSRNNEQFF. The V call is TRBV9, the J call TRBJ2-1, with 8 bases that match TRBD2. The CDR3 extends over 19 amino acids. The germline V gene has CDR1 SGDLS and CDR2 YYNGEE. With 3 bases clipped from V and 5 bases from J, the junction kept 19 bases outside the gene matches.

J is TRBJ2-6 and V is TRBV5-6; 10 bases match TRBD1. Losses at the gene ends were 4 bases for V and 2 bases for J; bases not matched to a gene: 6. There are 17 residues in the CDR3. Germline V gene lookup returns CDR1 SGHDT and CDR2 YYEEEE. CDR3 DNA sequence: TGTGCCAGCAGCCGAGGGACAGGGGTGCCTGGGGCCAACGTCCTGACTTTC. It yields the protein CASSRGTGVPGANVLTF.

This sequence joins TRBV19 and TRBJ1-3, with D tentatively TRBD1 (6 bases). Looked up from germline, CDR1 is LNHDA and CDR2 is SQIVND (reference sequence). This CDR3 spans 15 amino acids. V was cut by 4 bases and J by 2 bases, with 12 bases left in between. The CDR3 DNA is TGTGCCAGTAGTACTCGGACAGATGCTGGAAACACCATATATTTT. Translating it yields CASSTRTDAGNTIYF.

The gene calls are TRBV6-7 and TRBJ2-3; 9 positions agree with TRBD2. TRBV6-7 is classed as an ORF, of uncertain function. V was clipped by 4 bases and J by 7 bases; unmatched bases: 12. The CDR3 runs to 16 residues. This CDR3 reads CASSSPLREGLNTQYF. In nucleotides, the CDR3 is TGTGCCAGCAGTTCCCCTCTGCGGGAGGGCCTTAATACGCAGTATTTT.

This sequence joins TRBV5-1 and TRBJ1-4; TRBD1 agrees at 10 bases. CDR3 length: 14 residues. The germline V gene has CDR1 SGHRS and CDR2 YFSETQ. The V segment lost 4 bases and the J segment 5 bases; nucleotides outside the gene matches: 2. CDR3: CASSQGQGNEKLFF. Written as DNA, the CDR3 is TGCGCCAGCAGCCAGGGACAGGGGAATGAAAAACTGTTTTTT. Based on the CDR3 plus reference TRBV5-1 and TRBJ1-4, the full variable domain is KAGVTQTPRYLIKTRGQQVTLSCSPISGHRSVSWYQQTPGQGLQFLFEYFSETQRNKGNFPGRFSGRQFSNSRSEMNVSTLELGDSALYLCASSQGQGNEKLFFGSGTQLSVL.

The V call is TRBV5-1, the J call TRBJ1-6; 7 bases map to TRBD1. CDR1 is SGHRS, CDR2 YFSETQ, per germline. Losses at the gene ends were 1 base for V and 8 bases for J; bases not matched to a gene: 3. The CDR3 consists of 14 residues. Here the CDR3 reads CASSLTGADSPLHF. The CDR3 nucleotides read TGCGCCAGCAGCTTGACAGGGGCTGATTCACCCCTCCACTTT.

The CDR3 region is CASSPDIGNTIYF. CDR3 coding DNA: TGCGCCAGCAGTCCGGACATTGGAAACACCATATATTTT. This rearrangement joins TRBV10-1 to TRBJ1-3; TRBD1 is a possible D gene (5 bases). The CDR3 consists of 13 residues. CDR1 and CDR2 from the germline V gene are WNHNN and SYGVQD (reference sequence). The ends were cut back, 5 bases at V and 3 bases at J, with 8 bases in the middle.